This is a list of T cell receptor beta chains from one sample in a study of cytomegalovirus exposure and HLA in healthy donors. Clones were read by immunoSEQ multiplex PCR, and TCRdb kept only the in-frame ones, dropping some. The sample contains about 67,000 clones, 65% to 70% of which appear only once. Sequencing was performed on PBMCs. All receptors derive from a woman younger than 45 in good health and CMV-seronegative. The CDR3 runs from the conserved cysteine through the conserved F or W. D genes are given only for firm matches. Size is omitted from some rows. Given values are once, few, many or a class for expanded clones.

d_gene: TRBD1; j_gene: TRBJ1-2; v_gene: TRBV4-2; abundance: NA; CDR3aa: CASSQGMTGEGYGYTF; CDR3nt: TGTGCCAGCAGCCAAGGGATGACAGGGGAGGGCTATGGCTACACCTTC
d_gene: TRBD1; j_gene: TRBJ1-2; v_gene: TRBV28; abundance: NA; CDR3aa: CASTLGDRGMSYGYTF; CDR3nt: TGTGCCAGCACCTTGGGGGACAGGGGGATGAGCTATGGCTACACCTTC
d_gene: NA; j_gene: TRBJ1-3; v_gene: TRBV6-5; abundance: few; CDR3aa: CASSYGGGSGNTIYF; CDR3nt: TGTGCCAGCAGTTACGGGGGGGGCTCTGGAAACACCATATATTTT
d_gene: NA; j_gene: TRBJ1-4; v_gene: TRBV5-1; abundance: few; CDR3aa: CASSSADREKLFF; CDR3nt: TGCGCCAGCAGCTCGGCCGACAGGGAAAAACTGTTTTTT
d_gene: TRBD2; j_gene: TRBJ2-3; v_gene: TRBV11-2; abundance: NA; CDR3aa: CASSLTGGTFADTQYF; CDR3nt: TGTGCCAGCAGCTTAACGGGGGGGACATTCGCAGATACGCAGTATTTT
d_gene: NA; j_gene: TRBJ2-3; v_gene: TRBV19; abundance: NA; CDR3aa: CASKEGTSTDTQYF; CDR3nt: TGTGCCAGTAAGGAGGGCACTAGCACAGATACGCAGTATTTT
d_gene: NA; j_gene: TRBJ1-1; v_gene: TRBV15; abundance: NA; CDR3aa: CATTGRGNTEAFF; CDR3nt: TGTGCCACCACCGGCCGGGGGAACACTGAAGCTTTCTTT
d_gene: TRBD2; j_gene: TRBJ2-7; v_gene: TRBV7-3; abundance: NA; CDR3aa: CASSPGTSGWNEQYF; CDR3nt: TGTGCCAGCAGCCCCGGAACTAGCGGGTGGAACGAGCAGTACTTC
d_gene: TRBD1; j_gene: TRBJ1-4; v_gene: TRBV19; abundance: NA; CDR3aa: CASAGTGIGDEKLFF; CDR3nt: TGTGCCAGTGCCGGGACAGGGATTGGGGATGAAAAACTGTTTTTT
d_gene: NA; j_gene: TRBJ2-3; v_gene: TRBV6-1; abundance: few; CDR3aa: CASSVRETNTQYF; CDR3nt: TGTGCCAGCAGTGTACGGGAAACAAATACGCAGTATTTT
d_gene: NA; j_gene: TRBJ1-5; v_gene: TRBV4-3; abundance: NA; CDR3aa: CASSQDTTSGVASGQPQHF; CDR3nt: TGCGCCAGCAGCCAAGACACCACTTCCGGGGTTGCCTCAGGTCAGCCCCAGCATTTT
d_gene: TRBD1; j_gene: TRBJ1-5; v_gene: TRBV6-6; abundance: few; CDR3aa: CATGQGLGQPQHF; CDR3nt: TGTGCCACCGGACAGGGGTTGGGTCAGCCCCAGCATTTT
d_gene: NA; j_gene: TRBJ1-1; v_gene: TRBV6-1; abundance: NA; CDR3aa: CASSRGMNTEAFF; CDR3nt: TGTGCCAGCAGTCGAGGGATGAACACTGAAGCTTTCTTT
d_gene: NA; j_gene: TRBJ2-1; v_gene: TRBV6-5; abundance: NA; CDR3aa: CACRGYNEQFF; CDR3nt: TGTGCCTGCCGGGGGTACAATGAGCAGTTCTTC
d_gene: NA; j_gene: TRBJ1-4; v_gene: TRBV6-1; abundance: NA; CDR3aa: CASSPGSTNEKLFF; CDR3nt: TGTGCCAGCAGTCCAGGATCAACTAATGAAAAACTGTTTTTT
d_gene: NA; j_gene: TRBJ2-1; v_gene: TRBV28; abundance: NA; CDR3aa: CASSFYYNEQFF; CDR3nt: TGTGCCAGCAGTTTTTACTACAATGAGCAGTTCTTC
d_gene: NA; j_gene: TRBJ2-7; v_gene: TRBV27; abundance: NA; CDR3aa: CASSLIGSGYEQYF; CDR3nt: TGTGCCAGCAGTTTAATCGGGTCCGGCTACGAGCAGTACTTC
d_gene: TRBD2; j_gene: TRBJ2-2; v_gene: TRBV7-3; abundance: NA; CDR3aa: CASSPTSGVAGELFF; CDR3nt: TGCGCCAGCAGCCCTACTAGCGGGGTCGCCGGGGAGCTGTTTTTT